This T cell receptor (beta chain) came from a study of CD8 T cells in ankylosing spondylitis. Study-level points and caveats: Relatively rare in peripheral blood, disease-linked clones were also CD8+. Blood of patients with ankylosing spondylitis appeared to be characterized by a TCR beta motif of several highly homologous variants.

Quantitative molecular-barcoded 5'-RACE generated the TCR beta libraries. TCRdb analysed the 5' RACE reads with MiXCR anew, one entry per CDR3 protein. The sample has roughly 400,000 distinct CDR3 sequences; around 24% are singletons. This clonotype was observed a handful of times. Its cognate antigen is unknown. Sequences were obtained from blood, either unsorted or a sorted T cell fraction (not recorded which). This clonotype was obtained from a male donor with ankylosing spondylitis.

The chain's CDR3 is CASSATGFRGTEAFF. In nucleotides, the CDR3 is TGCGCCAGCAGCGCGACAGGGTTTCGGGGCACTGAAGCTTTCTTT. The chain joins TRBV5-1 to TRBJ1-1; 7 bases line up with TRBD1. V lost 4 bases and J lost 4; bases outside the gene matches: 10. The germline gives CDR1 SGHRS, CDR2 YFSETQ. The CDR3 runs 15 residues.